This TCR beta chain derives from a study of shared clonotypes between healthy human individuals. This CDR3 spans 13 amino acids. Looked up from germline, CDR1 is SNHLY and CDR2 is FYNNEI. The V gene lost 7 bases and the J gene lost 0 bases, with 7 bases spanning the gap. A word on this clone: Antigen specificity is unknown.

Points from the study as a whole: A generally larger estimated richness was seen in naive subsets than in memory subsets.

Each replicate PCR on the sorted subsets used 200 to 250 ng DNA (around 30,000 T cell genomes). Profiled with immunoSEQ multiplex PCR; TCRdb holds only in-frame clones, not every one. The sample records 850,000 to 1,100,000 clones, 60% to 85% being singletons. This rearrangement joins TRBV2 to TRBJ2-1; a possible D gene is TRBD2 (5 bases). The sequence derives from a man between 18 and 29 years old in good health. Some clones in this sample may be carry-over from other donors' samples. The sequenced sample consisted of memory CD4+ T cells from PBMCs. Subset indicated: CD45RA-negative fraction. The CDR3 region is CASTGFSYNEQFF. Written as DNA, the CDR3 is TGTGCCAGCACGGGGTTCTCCTACAATGAGCAGTTCTTC.